Only one count was recorded for the clone carrying this TCR beta chain. Its antigen is not identified. Data came from immunoSEQ multiplex PCR; TCRdb stores just in-frame clones and leaves some out. The sample has 7,000 or so clones; about two thirds are singletons. The sample belongs to a study of T cell repertoires in ileal Crohn's disease. Study background: Biopsies at the proximal margin of the resected specimen form MI samples.

Whole-study findings and limits: Compared with CD4 T cells, sorted CD8 cells carried more expanded clones.

Time point reported: proximal margin of the surgical specimen (macroscopically non-inflamed). The specimen was ileal tissue. This TCR derives from an adult with Crohn's disease.

The CDR3 loop is CASSSTVVGTQYF. The CDR3 DNA reads as TGTGCCAGCAGCTCTACGGTGGTTGGGACCCAGTACTTC. The chain joins TRBV11-2 to TRBJ2-5; no reliable D call. The V gene's germline CDR1 is SGHAT and CDR2 FQNNGV. Trimming cost V 4 bases and J 7 bases, with 13 bases left between them. The CDR3 runs 13 residues.